This TCR beta chain was recorded in a study of beta chain features in type 1 diabetes. CD45RO/CCR7/CD25/CD127/CD95/CD27 staining was used to isolate CD4+ naive, central memory, regulatory and stem cell-like memory cells by sorting. All of the sorted populations showed purity greater than 95%. The V end was cut by 4 bases, the J end by 7 bases, with 16 bases between. CDR3 length: 13 amino acids. Looked up from germline, CDR1 is SQVTM and CDR2 is ANQGSEA. Of the isolated RNA, all was reverse transcribed, and so the sequenced material was expressed TCRB transcripts. Generated by immunoSEQ multiplex PCR, the TCRdb table keeps only in-frame clones and is missing some. Here the sample spans 400,000 to 450,000 clones, around 13% being singletons. Study observations and caveats: Cells carrying high TCR expression could end up over-represented when cDNA is sequenced. Patients with type 1 diabetes carried fewer insertions and had more deletions at their VDJ junctions.

There are a few counts of this clone. Its antigen is still unknown. Sample: naive CD4+ T cells from blood. The TCR was taken from a man between 25 and 39 years old in good health. V usage is TRBV29-1 and J usage is TRBJ1-2; D is possibly TRBD1 (5 bases). The CDR3 loop is CSVGHPGDSGYTF. CDR3 nucleotides: TGCAGCGTTGGACACCCGGGGGACTCTGGCTACACCTTC. Variable domain in full (rest from reference TRBV29-1 and TRBJ1-2): SAVISQKPSRDICQRGTSLTIQCQVDSQVTMMFWYRQQPGQSLTLIATANQGSEATYESGFVIDKFPISRPNLTFSTLTVSNMSPEDSSIYLCSVGHPGDSGYTFGSGTRLTVV.